Following are 10 T cell receptor beta chains from one sample sequenced in a study of siplizumab effects on memory and regulatory T cells. Clones were read by immunoSEQ multiplex PCR, and TCRdb kept only the in-frame ones, dropping some. The sample lists 70,000 to 90,000 clones; about 87% were seen once. The sample was CD4+ T cells sorted from blood. These receptor sequences come from a human donor in good health.

The chain couples TRBV6-6 to TRBJ2-7; D gene ambiguous. Germline-derived CDR1 and CDR2 are MNHNY and SVGAGI (reference sequence). The length of the CDR3 is 13 residues. Trimming left V 6 bases short and J 4 bases short, with 13 bases between. DNA of the CDR3: TGTGCCAGCAGCCAAGGCCGGGTGTACGAGCAGTACTTC. It codes for CASSQGRVYEQYF.

The rearrangement links TRBV15 to TRBJ2-7, with TRBD2 matching over 11 bases. This CDR3 is 15 amino acids long. The V gene's germline CDR1 is LNHNV and CDR2 YYDKDF (reference sequence). V lost 1 base to trimming and J lost 7 bases; unmatched junction nucleotides: 6. The CDR3 region has the DNA TGTGCCACCAGCAGAGTAGCGGGAGGGCCGGGTGAGCAGTACTTC. As protein: CATSRVAGGPGEQYF.

The V gene is TRBV18, the J gene TRBJ2-5; D unresolved. Germline CDR1 and CDR2: KGHSH and LQKENI. V was clipped by 6 bases and J by 5 bases, with 16 bases between them. The CDR3 has 14 residues. CDR3 in DNA: TGTGCCAGCTCGCCTAGACGAGGCGGTGAGACCCAGTACTTC. Translating it yields CASSPRRGGETQYF.

The CDR3 protein is CAVGRATNEKLFF. As DNA, the CDR3 is TGTGCCGTGGGACGAGCAACTAATGAAAAACTGTTTTTT. The V call is TRBV19, the J call TRBJ1-4, with D perhaps TRBD1 (5 bases). The CDR3 has 13 amino acids. With 11 bases removed from V and 0 bases from J, the gap between germline ends came to 10 bases. Germline V gives CDR1 LNHDA, CDR2 SQIVND (reference sequence).

The chain has TRBV6-5 and TRBJ2-4, with TRBD1 identical over 9 bases. The length of the CDR3 is 15 residues. V was clipped by 5 bases and J by 3 bases; unmatched bases: 5. Germline V CDR1 and CDR2: MNHEY, SVGAGI. CDR3 loop: CASSQLTGGKNIQYF. In nucleotides, the CDR3 is TGTGCCAGCAGTCAATTGACAGGGGGCAAAAACATTCAGTACTTC.

The chain uses TRBV15 and TRBJ2-7; the match to TRBD2 covers 7 bases. The CDR3 consists of 15 residues. V shed 5 bases, J shed 1 base, and the junction held 8 bases outside the gene matches. Germline assignment: CDR1 LNHNV and CDR2 YYDKDF (reference sequence). DNA for the CDR3: TGTGCCACCAGCTCTGGGGGGGACTTTTCCTACGAGCAGTACTTC. Translating gives CATSSGGDFSYEQYF.

The chain joins TRBV11-3 to TRBJ2-5, with TRBD1 matching 10 bases. CDR3 length: 14 amino acids. Per the germline V gene, CDR1 is SGHNT and CDR2 is YENEEA. V was clipped by 5 bases and J by 4 bases; unmatched bases: 4. DNA of the CDR3: TGTGCCAGCAGCAGACAGGGGGCACGAGAGACCCAGTACTTC. Translating it yields CASSRQGARETQYF.

V usage is TRBV5-4 and J usage is TRBJ2-7; 7 bases fit TRBD2. V lost 0 bases to trimming and J lost 5 bases; unmatched junction nucleotides: 8. The CDR3 has 15 residues. From germline, CDR1 is SGHNT and CDR2 YYREEE (reference sequence). The CDR3 nucleotides are TGTGCCAGCAGCTTGGGTGCGGGAGAGTTAAACGAGCAGTACTTC. This gives the protein CASSLGAGELNEQYF.

The gene calls are TRBV5-1 and TRBJ2-3; a weak D match, TRBD2 (7 bases). The CDR3 is 15 amino acids. V was cut by 4 bases and J by 4 bases, with 16 bases left in between. Looked up from germline, CDR1 is SGHRS and CDR2 is YFSETQ. The CDR3: CASSPGGGNADTQYF. CDR3 sequence (DNA): TGCGCCAGCAGCCCGGGGGGCGGGAATGCAGATACGCAGTATTTT.

The chain employs TRBV10-3 and TRBJ2-1; tentative D call: TRBD2 (5 bases). Trimming took 6 bases from V and 10 from J, leaving 34 bases between them. The CDR3 is 19 amino acids. The germline V gene encodes CDR1 ENHRY and CDR2 SYGVKD. CDR3 DNA sequence: TGTGCCATCAGCGAACCGACTACAACAATACTAAATTTACGCACCGAGCAGTTCTTC. It translates to CAISEPTTTILNLRTEQFF.